Here is one T cell receptor (beta chain) with its context. This specimen belongs to a study of T cells in Graves' hyperthyroidism and ophthalmopathy. What was amplified from RNA transcripts were TCR beta CDR3 regions. Initially, a first-round RT-PCR of the TCR CDR3 employed the HTBI primer set. In TCRdb, the multiplex PCR reads were re-called with MiXCR into one record per CDR3 protein. The data hold roughly 520,000 distinct CDR3 sequences, with roughly a quarter observed a single time. Looked up from germline, CDR1 is KGHSH and CDR2 is LQKENI. Trimming removed 4 bases from V and 0 bases from J, with 13 bases in between. The CDR3 is 15 amino acids.

Source material: blood. The chain uses TRBV18 and TRBJ2-7; tentatively, D is TRBD2 (5 bases). The receptor was derived from a woman aged 25-40 years with Graves' ophthalmopathy. The CDR3 nucleotides are TGTGCCAGCTCACACCCTGGCGGGCCCTCCTACGAGCAGTACTTC. This translates into CASSHPGGPSYEQYF.